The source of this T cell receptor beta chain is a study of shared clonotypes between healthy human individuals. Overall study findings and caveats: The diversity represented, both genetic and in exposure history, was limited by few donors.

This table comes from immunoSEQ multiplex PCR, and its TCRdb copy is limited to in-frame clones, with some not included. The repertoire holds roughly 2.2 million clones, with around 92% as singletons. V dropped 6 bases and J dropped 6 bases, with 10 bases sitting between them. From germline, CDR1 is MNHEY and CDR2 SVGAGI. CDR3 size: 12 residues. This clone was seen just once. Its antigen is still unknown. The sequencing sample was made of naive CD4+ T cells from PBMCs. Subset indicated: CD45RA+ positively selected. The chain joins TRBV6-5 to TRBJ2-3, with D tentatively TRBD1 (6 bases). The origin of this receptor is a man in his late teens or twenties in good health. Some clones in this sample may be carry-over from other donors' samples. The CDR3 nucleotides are TGTGCCAGCAGGACGAGGGGGGATACGCAGTATTTT. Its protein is CASRTRGDTQYF.